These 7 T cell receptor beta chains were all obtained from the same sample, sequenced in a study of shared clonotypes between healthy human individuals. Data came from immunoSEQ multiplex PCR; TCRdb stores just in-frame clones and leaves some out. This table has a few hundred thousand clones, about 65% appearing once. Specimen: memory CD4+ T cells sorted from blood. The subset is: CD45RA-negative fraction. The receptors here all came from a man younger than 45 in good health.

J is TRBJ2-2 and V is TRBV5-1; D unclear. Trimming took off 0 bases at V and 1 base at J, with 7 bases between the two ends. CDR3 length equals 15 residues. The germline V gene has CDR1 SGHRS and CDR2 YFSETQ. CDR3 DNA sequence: TGCGCCAGCAGCTTGGAGTCTCGGAACACCGGGGAGCTGTTTTTT. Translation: CASSLESRNTGELFF.

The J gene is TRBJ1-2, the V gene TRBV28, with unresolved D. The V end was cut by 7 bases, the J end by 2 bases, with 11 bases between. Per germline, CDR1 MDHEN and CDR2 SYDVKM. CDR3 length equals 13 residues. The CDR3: CASKASENYGYTF. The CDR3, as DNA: TGTGCCAGCAAGGCTTCGGAGAACTATGGCTACACCTTC.

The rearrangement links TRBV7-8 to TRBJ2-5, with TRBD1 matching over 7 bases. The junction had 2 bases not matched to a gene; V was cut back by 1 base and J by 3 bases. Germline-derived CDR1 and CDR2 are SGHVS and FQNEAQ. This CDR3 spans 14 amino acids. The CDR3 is CASSLETGEETQYF. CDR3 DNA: TGTGCCAGCAGCTTAGAAACAGGGGAAGAGACCCAGTACTTC.

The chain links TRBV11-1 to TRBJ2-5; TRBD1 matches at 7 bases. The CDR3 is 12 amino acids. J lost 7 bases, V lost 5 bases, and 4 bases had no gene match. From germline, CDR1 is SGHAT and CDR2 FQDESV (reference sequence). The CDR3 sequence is CASSKNRGTQYF. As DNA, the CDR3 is TGTGCCAGCAGCAAGAACAGGGGGACCCAGTACTTC. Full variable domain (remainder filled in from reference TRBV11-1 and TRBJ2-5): EAEVAQSPRYKITEKSQAVAFWCDPISGHATLYWYRQILGQGPELLVQFQDESVVDDSQLPKDRFSAERLKGVDSTLKIQPAELGDSAMYLCASSKNRGTQYFGPGTRLLVL.

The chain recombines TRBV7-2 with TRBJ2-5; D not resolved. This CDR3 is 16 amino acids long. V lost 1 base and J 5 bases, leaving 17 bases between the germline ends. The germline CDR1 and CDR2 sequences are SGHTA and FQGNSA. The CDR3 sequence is CASSLEGKRVGETQYF. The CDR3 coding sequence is TGTGCCAGCAGCTTAGAGGGAAAAAGGGTAGGGGAGACCCAGTACTTC.

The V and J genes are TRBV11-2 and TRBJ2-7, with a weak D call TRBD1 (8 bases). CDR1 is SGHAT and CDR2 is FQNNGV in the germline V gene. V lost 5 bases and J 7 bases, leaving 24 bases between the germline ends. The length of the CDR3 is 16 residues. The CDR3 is CASSRAGDRGVGEQYF. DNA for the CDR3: TGTGCCAGCAGCCGGGCGGGAGACAGGGGCGTCGGGGAGCAGTACTTC.

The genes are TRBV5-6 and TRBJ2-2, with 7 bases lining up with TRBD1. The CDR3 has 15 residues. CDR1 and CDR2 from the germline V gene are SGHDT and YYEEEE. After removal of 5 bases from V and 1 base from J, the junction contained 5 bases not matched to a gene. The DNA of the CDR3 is TGTGCCAGCAGTCGGGACAGAGTGAACACCGGGGAGCTGTTTTTT. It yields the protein CASSRDRVNTGELFF.